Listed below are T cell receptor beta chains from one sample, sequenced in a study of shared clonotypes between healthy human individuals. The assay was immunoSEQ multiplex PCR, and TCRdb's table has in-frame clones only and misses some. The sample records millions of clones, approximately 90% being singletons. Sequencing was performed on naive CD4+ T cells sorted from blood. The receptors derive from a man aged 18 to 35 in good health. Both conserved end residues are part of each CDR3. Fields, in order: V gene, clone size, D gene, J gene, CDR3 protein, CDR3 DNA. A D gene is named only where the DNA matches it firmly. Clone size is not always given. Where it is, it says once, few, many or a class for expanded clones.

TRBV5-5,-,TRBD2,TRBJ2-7,CASSFTSGTSYEQYF,TGTGCCAGCAGTTTTACTAGCGGGACTTCTTACGAGCAGTACTTC
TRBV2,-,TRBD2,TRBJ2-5,CASSALAGGETQYF,TGTGCCAGCAGTGCTCTAGCGGGAGGAGAGACCCAGTACTTC
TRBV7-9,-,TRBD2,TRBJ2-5,CASSPWSGVHF,TGTGCCAGCAGCCCCTGGAGCGGGGTGCACTTC
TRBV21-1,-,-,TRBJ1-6,CASSRGWQASSYNSPLHF,TGTGCCAGCAGCCGGGGCTGGCAGGCGAGCTCCTATAATTCACCCCTCCACTTT
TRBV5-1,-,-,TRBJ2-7,CASSLDSQQGFYYEQYF,TGCGCCAGCAGCTTGGATTCTCAACAGGGATTCTACTACGAGCAGTACTTC
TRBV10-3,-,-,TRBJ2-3,CAISESGPRDTQYF,TGTGCCATCAGTGAGAGTGGGCCCCGGGATACGCAGTATTTT
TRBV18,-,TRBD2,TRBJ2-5,CASQTSGGISAQYF,TGTGCCAGCCAAACTAGCGGGGGCATTTCGGCCCAGTACTTC
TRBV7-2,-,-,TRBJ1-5,CASSAAGKYSNQPQHF,TGTGCCAGCAGCGCAGCGGGGAAATATAGCAATCAGCCCCAGCATTTT
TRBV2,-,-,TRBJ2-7,CASISSGRTYEQYF,TGTGCCAGCATTTCTTCAGGTCGAACCTACGAGCAGTACTTC
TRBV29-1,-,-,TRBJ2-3,CSGGWWGANTDTQYF,TGCAGCGGTGGGTGGTGGGGGGCCAACACAGATACGCAGTATTTT
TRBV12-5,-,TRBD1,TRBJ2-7,CASGLFPGTGSYEQYF,TGTGCTAGTGGTTTGTTCCCCGGGACAGGGTCCTACGAGCAGTACTTC
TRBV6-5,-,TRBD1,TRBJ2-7,CASSVSGGPPYEQYF,TGTGCCAGCAGCGTATCAGGGGGCCCACCCTACGAGCAGTACTTC
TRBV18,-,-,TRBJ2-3,CASSQTPSTDTQYF,TGTGCCAGCTCACAGACACCTAGCACAGATACGCAGTATTTT
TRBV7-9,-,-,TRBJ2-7,CASSLVGTGYEQYF,TGTGCCAGCAGCTTAGTGGGGACGGGCTACGAGCAGTACTTC
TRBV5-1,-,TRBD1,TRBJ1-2,CASSYGQGTNYGYTF,TGCGCCAGCAGCTATGGACAGGGGACTAACTATGGCTACACCTTC
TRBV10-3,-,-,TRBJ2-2,CAISELTGELFF,TGTGCCATCAGTGAGTTGACCGGGGAGCTGTTTTTT
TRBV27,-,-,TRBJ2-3,CASSTTDTQYF,TGTGCCAGCAGCACCACAGATACGCAGTATTTT
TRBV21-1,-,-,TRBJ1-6,CASSKALSAIKGDTYNSPLHF,TGTGCCAGCAGCAAAGCGTTATCCGCTATCAAGGGGGATACCTATAATTCACCCCTCCACTTT
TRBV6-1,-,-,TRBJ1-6,CASSETLGLGANSPLHF,TGTGCCAGCAGTGAAACCCTGGGCTTGGGGGCAAATTCACCCCTCCACTTT
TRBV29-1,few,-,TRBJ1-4,CSVEESTGRKTNEKLFF,TGCAGCGTTGAAGAAAGCACAGGCAGGAAGACTAATGAAAAACTGTTTTTT
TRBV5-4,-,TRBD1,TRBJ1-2,CASSLAQRQGGYGYTF,TGTGCCAGCAGCTTGGCCCAACGACAGGGGGGCTATGGCTACACCTTC
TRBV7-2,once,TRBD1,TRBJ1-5,CASSLVATGGPNQPQHF,TGTGCCAGCAGCTTAGTGGCGACAGGGGGTCCCAATCAGCCCCAGCATTTT
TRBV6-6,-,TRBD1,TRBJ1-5,CASSSGQGVNQPQHF,TGTGCCAGCAGTAGTGGACAGGGCGTCAATCAGCCCCAGCATTTT
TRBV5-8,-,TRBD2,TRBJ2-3,CASSLDLTSGMRVDTQYF,TGTGCCAGCAGCTTGGACTTGACTAGCGGAATGCGCGTAGATACGCAGTATTTT
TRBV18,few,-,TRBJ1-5,CASSSRQVENQPQHF,TGTGCCAGCTCATCTAGACAGGTAGAAAATCAGCCCCAGCATTTT
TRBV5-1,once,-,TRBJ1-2,CASSSDGAYGYTF,TGCGCCAGCAGCTCGGACGGAGCCTATGGCTACACCTTC